The rows below give T cell receptor beta chains drawn from one sample of a study of cytomegalovirus exposure and HLA in healthy donors. Repertoires were generated with immunoSEQ multiplex PCR, while TCRdb's copy carries only in-frame clones and drops some. The sample carries approximately 130,000 clones, 81% recorded once. The sample taken for sequencing was PBMCs. These receptors were collected from a woman aged 40-49 years in good health and CMV-seronegative. Each CDR3 is given with its conserved first and last residue. Fields, in order: D gene, J gene, clone size, V gene, CDR3 protein, CDR3 DNA. D genes are given only for firm matches. The size field is filled for only some rows; it gives once, few, many or a size class.

d_call: NA
j_call: TRBJ2-4
clone_size: NA
v_call: TRBV7-9
cdr3_aa: CASRELGELTGKNIQYF
cdr3_nt: TGTGCCAGCAGAGAATTGGGAGAACTAACGGGCAAAAACATTCAGTACTTC

d_call: NA
j_call: TRBJ1-1
clone_size: NA
v_call: TRBV28
cdr3_aa: CASSPWVGATTEAFF
cdr3_nt: TGTGCCAGCAGCCCTTGGGTAGGGGCGACCACTGAAGCTTTCTTT

d_call: NA
j_call: TRBJ1-5
clone_size: NA
v_call: TRBV5-1
cdr3_aa: CASSLGGPGQPQHF
cdr3_nt: TGCGCCAGCAGCTTGGGGGGCCCGGGTCAGCCCCAGCATTTT

d_call: NA
j_call: TRBJ1-1
clone_size: once
v_call: TRBV18
cdr3_aa: CASSPAMNTEAFF
cdr3_nt: TGTGCCAGCTCACCGGCAATGAACACTGAAGCTTTCTTT

d_call: NA
j_call: TRBJ1-1
clone_size: NA
v_call: TRBV10-3
cdr3_aa: CAISESQQRGTEAFF
cdr3_nt: TGTGCCATCAGTGAGTCACAGCAAAGGGGAACTGAAGCTTTCTTT

d_call: NA
j_call: TRBJ2-3
clone_size: few
v_call: TRBV10-3
cdr3_aa: CAIRHRLADTQYF
cdr3_nt: TGTGCCATCAGACACAGACTAGCAGATACGCAGTATTTT

d_call: NA
j_call: TRBJ1-1
clone_size: NA
v_call: TRBV6-5
cdr3_aa: CASSPGRGTEAFF
cdr3_nt: TGTGCCAGCAGTCCCGGTAGGGGCACTGAAGCTTTCTTT

d_call: NA
j_call: TRBJ2-3
clone_size: once
v_call: TRBV7-9
cdr3_aa: CASSLAGRAGTQYF
cdr3_nt: TGTGCCAGCAGCTTAGCGGGAAGGGCAGGGACGCAGTATTTT

d_call: TRBD2
j_call: TRBJ2-7
clone_size: NA
v_call: TRBV6-6
cdr3_aa: CASERGTSELYEQYF
cdr3_nt: TGTGCCAGCGAACGGGGGACTAGCGAACTCTACGAGCAGTACTTC

d_call: NA
j_call: TRBJ2-3
clone_size: NA
v_call: TRBV5-6
cdr3_aa: CASAPRQPGADTQYF
cdr3_nt: TGTGCCAGCGCCCCCAGGCAGCCCGGTGCAGATACGCAGTATTTT

d_call: NA
j_call: TRBJ1-6
clone_size: NA
v_call: TRBV9
cdr3_aa: CASSVEAGPNSPLHF
cdr3_nt: TGTGCCAGCAGCGTAGAAGCAGGCCCAAATTCACCCCTCCACTTT

d_call: TRBD2
j_call: TRBJ2-5
clone_size: NA
v_call: TRBV9
cdr3_aa: CASSRSSGRNKETQYF
cdr3_nt: TGTGCCAGCAGCCGATCTAGCGGGAGGAATAAGGAGACCCAGTACTTC

d_call: TRBD2
j_call: TRBJ2-2
clone_size: NA
v_call: TRBV7-3
cdr3_aa: CASSLNSGRVAGELFF
cdr3_nt: TGTGCCAGCAGCTTAAATTCCGGGAGGGTAGCCGGGGAGCTGTTTTTT

d_call: NA
j_call: TRBJ1-1
clone_size: NA
v_call: TRBV7-6
cdr3_aa: CASRLQENTEAFF
cdr3_nt: TGTGCCAGCAGGCTACAGGAGAACACTGAAGCTTTCTTT

d_call: NA
j_call: TRBJ1-1
clone_size: NA
v_call: TRBV2
cdr3_aa: CASSIGQNAEAFF
cdr3_nt: TGTGCCAGCAGTATTGGACAGAACGCTGAAGCTTTCTTT

d_call: TRBD1
j_call: TRBJ1-2
clone_size: NA
v_call: TRBV9
cdr3_aa: CASSFEDRAVGYTF
cdr3_nt: TGTGCCAGCAGCTTCGAGGACAGGGCTGTTGGCTACACCTTC

d_call: TRBD1
j_call: TRBJ2-1
clone_size: NA
v_call: TRBV18
cdr3_aa: CASSPRTGDEQFF
cdr3_nt: TGTGCCAGCTCACCCCGGACAGGGGATGAGCAGTTCTTC

d_call: NA
j_call: TRBJ1-1
clone_size: once
v_call: TRBV28
cdr3_aa: CASIRAGEGTEAFF
cdr3_nt: TGTGCCAGCATTAGGGCAGGGGAGGGCACTGAAGCTTTCTTT

d_call: NA
j_call: TRBJ2-2
clone_size: NA
v_call: TRBV6-6
cdr3_aa: CASSYGATTGELFF
cdr3_nt: TGTGCCAGCAGTTACGGGGCAACGACCGGGGAGCTGTTTTTT

d_call: NA
j_call: TRBJ2-7
clone_size: NA
v_call: TRBV4-2
cdr3_aa: CASSQDQGSFYEQYF
cdr3_nt: TGTGCCAGCAGCCAAGATCAGGGCAGCTTCTACGAGCAGTACTTC

d_call: TRBD1
j_call: TRBJ2-2
clone_size: NA
v_call: TRBV5-1
cdr3_aa: CASSLGTGINTGELFF
cdr3_nt: TGCGCCAGCAGCTTAGGGACAGGCATTAACACCGGGGAGCTGTTTTTT

d_call: TRBD2
j_call: TRBJ2-1
clone_size: few
v_call: TRBV5-4
cdr3_aa: CASSLSGGKYNEQFF
cdr3_nt: TGTGCCAGCAGCTTGTCGGGAGGGAAATACAATGAGCAGTTCTTC

d_call: NA
j_call: TRBJ2-7
clone_size: NA
v_call: TRBV27
cdr3_aa: CASSHMTGIFHEQYF
cdr3_nt: TGTGCCAGCAGTCACATGACAGGTATATTCCACGAGCAGTACTTC

d_call: TRBD1
j_call: TRBJ2-2
clone_size: NA
v_call: TRBV6-1
cdr3_aa: CASSEGGGAVTGELFF
cdr3_nt: TGTGCCAGCAGTGAAGGAGGGGGCGCGGTCACCGGGGAGCTGTTTTTT

d_call: TRBD1
j_call: TRBJ2-1
clone_size: once
v_call: TRBV7-2
cdr3_aa: CASSWIPGQGGNEQFF
cdr3_nt: TGTGCCAGCAGCTGGATTCCGGGACAGGGCGGCAATGAGCAGTTCTTC

d_call: TRBD1
j_call: TRBJ1-4
clone_size: few
v_call: TRBV4-2
cdr3_aa: CASSQADRGLNEKLFF
cdr3_nt: TGTGCCAGCAGCCAAGCGGACAGGGGATTGAATGAAAAACTGTTTTTT

d_call: NA
j_call: TRBJ2-6
clone_size: NA
v_call: TRBV19
cdr3_aa: CASSISHRRSSGANVLTF
cdr3_nt: TGTGCCAGTAGTATTAGTCACAGACGATCCTCTGGGGCCAACGTCCTGACTTTC

d_call: TRBD2
j_call: TRBJ2-3
clone_size: NA
v_call: TRBV6-5
cdr3_aa: CASSYRGTKGTDTQYF
cdr3_nt: TGTGCCAGCAGTTACCGAGGGACTAAGGGCACAGATACGCAGTATTTT

d_call: TRBD1
j_call: TRBJ2-5
clone_size: NA
v_call: TRBV7-9
cdr3_aa: CASSPDRGDPYQETQYF
cdr3_nt: TGTGCCAGCAGCCCCGACAGGGGGGACCCGTACCAAGAGACCCAGTACTTC

d_call: TRBD1
j_call: TRBJ2-7
clone_size: NA
v_call: TRBV9
cdr3_aa: CASSTRTGSSYEQYF
cdr3_nt: TGTGCCAGCAGCACTCGGACAGGGAGCTCCTACGAGCAGTACTTC

d_call: TRBD1
j_call: TRBJ1-1
clone_size: NA
v_call: TRBV28
cdr3_aa: CASKGQGATRTEAFF
cdr3_nt: TGTGCCAGCAAGGGACAGGGGGCAACAAGGACTGAAGCTTTCTTT

d_call: NA
j_call: TRBJ2-5
clone_size: NA
v_call: TRBV5-1
cdr3_aa: CASSFSGETQYF
cdr3_nt: TGCGCCAGCAGCTTCTCCGGGGAGACCCAGTACTTC

d_call: TRBD1
j_call: TRBJ2-5
clone_size: NA
v_call: TRBV14
cdr3_aa: CASSKETGLVTQYF
cdr3_nt: TGTGCCAGCAGCAAAGAGACAGGGCTGGTGACCCAGTACTTC

d_call: NA
j_call: TRBJ1-2
clone_size: NA
v_call: TRBV30
cdr3_aa: CAWSVWQGGYGYTF
cdr3_nt: TGTGCCTGGAGTGTATGGCAGGGAGGCTATGGCTACACCTTC

d_call: NA
j_call: TRBJ1-4
clone_size: NA
v_call: TRBV10-3
cdr3_aa: CAISDSSRAGREKLFF
cdr3_nt: TGTGCCATCAGTGACTCGAGCAGGGCCGGGCGGGAAAAACTGTTTTTT

d_call: NA
j_call: TRBJ1-5
clone_size: once
v_call: TRBV2
cdr3_aa: CASSELSVSNQPQHF
cdr3_nt: TGTGCCAGCAGTGAACTTTCGGTAAGCAATCAGCCCCAGCATTTT

d_call: NA
j_call: TRBJ1-1
clone_size: NA
v_call: TRBV28
cdr3_aa: CASVSAAGAYTRLEAFF
cdr3_nt: TGTGCCAGCGTTTCGGCCGCGGGGGCCTATACCCGCTTAGAAGCTTTCTTT

d_call: TRBD2
j_call: TRBJ2-4
clone_size: NA
v_call: TRBV15
cdr3_aa: CATSSTPLGLGSGIQYF
cdr3_nt: TGTGCCACCAGCAGTACCCCTTTGGGACTAGGGTCGGGCATTCAGTACTTC

d_call: NA
j_call: TRBJ2-1
clone_size: NA
v_call: TRBV29-1
cdr3_aa: CSVVRFWRGPSSYNEQFF
cdr3_nt: TGCAGCGTTGTAAGGTTTTGGCGGGGGCCAAGCTCCTACAATGAGCAGTTCTTC

d_call: TRBD2
j_call: TRBJ2-2
clone_size: NA
v_call: TRBV18
cdr3_aa: CASSPRRGVNTGELFF
cdr3_nt: TGTGCCAGCTCACCACGACGGGGGGTGAACACCGGGGAGCTGTTTTTT

d_call: NA
j_call: TRBJ1-1
clone_size: NA
v_call: TRBV11-2
cdr3_aa: CASSTRDVGAEAFF
cdr3_nt: TGTGCCAGCAGCACCCGGGATGTCGGGGCTGAAGCTTTCTTT

d_call: NA
j_call: TRBJ2-7
clone_size: NA
v_call: TRBV5-6
cdr3_aa: CASSLGRTPSYEQYF
cdr3_nt: TGTGCCAGCAGCTTGGGTCGGACTCCCTCCTACGAGCAGTACTTC

d_call: NA
j_call: TRBJ2-2
clone_size: NA
v_call: TRBV6-1
cdr3_aa: CASSELSGTGELFF
cdr3_nt: TGTGCCAGCAGTGAATTGTCGGGCACCGGGGAGCTGTTTTTT

d_call: TRBD1
j_call: TRBJ1-1
clone_size: NA
v_call: TRBV28
cdr3_aa: CASSLGQGARGTEAFF
cdr3_nt: TGTGCCAGCAGTTTAGGGCAGGGGGCGAGAGGCACTGAAGCTTTCTTT

d_call: TRBD2
j_call: TRBJ2-7
clone_size: NA
v_call: TRBV25-1
cdr3_aa: CASSDAGGSNEQYF
cdr3_nt: TGTGCCAGCAGTGACGCGGGAGGGTCCAACGAGCAGTACTTC

d_call: NA
j_call: TRBJ1-4
clone_size: NA
v_call: TRBV6-1
cdr3_aa: CASSRTSTNEKLFF
cdr3_nt: TGTGCCAGCAGTAGGACTTCAACTAATGAAAAACTGTTTTTT

d_call: NA
j_call: TRBJ2-3
clone_size: NA
v_call: TRBV7-3
cdr3_aa: CASSLGGRVGSDTQYF
cdr3_nt: TGTGCCAGCAGCTTAGGTGGCAGGGTGGGCTCAGATACGCAGTATTTT

d_call: NA
j_call: TRBJ2-2
clone_size: NA
v_call: TRBV11-3
cdr3_aa: CASSLTANTGELFF
cdr3_nt: TGTGCCAGCAGCTTGACAGCGAACACCGGGGAGCTGTTTTTT

d_call: TRBD2
j_call: TRBJ2-1
clone_size: NA
v_call: TRBV10-1
cdr3_aa: CASSDIAGGNEQFF
cdr3_nt: TGCGCCAGCAGTGATATCGCGGGGGGGAATGAGCAGTTCTTC

d_call: NA
j_call: TRBJ2-3
clone_size: NA
v_call: TRBV7-2
cdr3_aa: CASSYGGTLTDTQYF
cdr3_nt: TGTGCCAGCAGCTACGGAGGGACGCTGACAGATACGCAGTATTTT

d_call: NA
j_call: TRBJ1-4
clone_size: NA
v_call: TRBV21-1
cdr3_aa: CASSKVCLRSEKLFF
cdr3_nt: TGTGCCAGCAGCAAAGTTTGCCTTAGGAGTGAAAAACTGTTTTTT

d_call: NA
j_call: TRBJ2-7
clone_size: NA
v_call: TRBV11-2
cdr3_aa: CASSSNRGSYEQYF
cdr3_nt: TGTGCCAGCAGCTCCAATAGGGGAAGCTACGAGCAGTACTTC